These 31 T cell receptor beta chains share one sample of origin, sequenced in a study of blood T cell repertoires in COVID-19. The assay was immunoSEQ multiplex PCR, and TCRdb's table has in-frame clones only and misses some. The table lists around 140,000 clones, about nine tenths of them singletons. The sample was peripheral blood. These receptors all stem from a man aged 50-59 years with active COVID-19.

The chain uses TRBV27 and TRBJ1-1, with TRBD1 matching 8 bases. CDR1 and CDR2 from the germline V gene are MNHEY and SMNVEV (reference sequence). Trimming at V came to 5 bases and at J to 1 base, leaving 6 bases not matched to a gene. The CDR3 consists of 15 residues. CDR3 nucleotides: TGTGCCAGCAGTAGATCCGGGACAGGGAACACTGAAGCTTTCTTT. Its translation is CASSRSGTGNTEAFF.

V is TRBV3-1 (or the pseudogene TRBV3-2) and J is TRBJ2-3; 7 bases match TRBD2. V lost 4 bases, J lost 2 bases, and 9 bases stayed unmatched. Germline CDR1 and CDR2: LGHDT and YNNKEL (reference sequence). The length of the CDR3 is 16 residues. CDR3 DNA: TGTGCCAGCAGCCCCTCCAGCGGGGCCCCCACAGATACGCAGTATTTT. It specifies CASSPSSGAPTDTQYF.

The chain couples TRBV27 to TRBJ1-2, with 7 bases lining up with TRBD1. The germline CDR1 and CDR2 sequences are MNHEY and SMNVEV (reference sequence). CDR3 length: 13 residues. The V gene end was trimmed by 4 bases and the J gene end by 5 bases; junction bases not matched to a gene: 4. The DNA for the CDR3 is TGTGCCAGCAGTTCGACAGGGCCGTATGGCTACACCTTC. This translates into CASSSTGPYGYTF.

This clone was counted once. This chain links TRBV7-8 with TRBJ2-5, with D possibly being TRBD1 (6 bases). This CDR3 contains 16 residues. CDR1 is SGHVS, CDR2 FQNEAQ, per germline. V lost 5 bases, J lost 2 bases, and 18 bases lay in between. CDR3 region: CASSLGLTGPQETQYF. The CDR3 region has the DNA TGTGCCAGCAGCCTGGGTCTGACAGGCCCTCAAGAGACCCAGTACTTC.

V is TRBV11-2 and J is TRBJ1-2; tentative D call: TRBD1 (5 bases). Germline CDR1 SGHAT, CDR2 FQNNGV. The V end lost 0 bases, the J end lost 8 bases, and 13 bases lay between the germline ends. The CDR3 extends over 14 amino acids. CDR3 nucleotides: TGTGCCAGCAGCTTAGATGGGCCAGGGCAAGGCTACACCTTC. It encodes CASSLDGPGQGYTF.

The J gene is TRBJ2-7, the V gene TRBV11-2; 9 nucleotides match TRBD2. This CDR3 has 16 amino acids. The V gene's germline CDR1 is SGHAT and CDR2 FQNNGV. The junction had 8 bases not matched to a gene; V was cut back by 1 base and J by 4 bases. CDR3 in DNA: TGTGCCAGCAGCTTAGGGAGTAGCGGGGGCTTTTACGAGCAGTACTTC. As protein: CASSLGSSGGFYEQYF.

The rearrangement uses TRBV4-1 and TRBJ2-4, with 13 bases lining up with TRBD2. The CDR3 is made up of 18 amino acids. Germline trimming cut 1 base from V and 0 bases from J; bases unmatched to any gene: 3. CDR1 is MGHRA and CDR2 is YSYEKL in the germline V gene. DNA of the CDR3: TGCGCCAGCAGCCAAGGACTAGCGGGGGGTTTAGCCAAAAACATTCAGTACTTC. Encoded protein: CASSQGLAGGLAKNIQYF.

This clone was seen once. This chain connects TRBV6-5 to TRBJ1-4, with D possibly TRBD1 on 5 matching bases. CDR3 size: 15 residues. The germline V gene encodes CDR1 MNHEY and CDR2 SVGAGI. V was shortened by 0 bases and J by 1 base, with 6 bases between the two germline ends. DNA for the CDR3: TGTGCCAGCAGTTACTCGGGGGGAACTAATGAAAAACTGTTTTTT. Translation: CASSYSGGTNEKLFF.

The rearrangement joins TRBV6-7 to TRBJ1-3, with no clear D. TRBV6-7 is flagged as an ORF with uncertain function. V lost 6 bases to trimming and J lost 1 base, with 13 bases between them. This CDR3 is 15 amino acids long. CDR3 amino acids: CASRTMGLSGNTIYF. CDR3 sequence (DNA): TGTGCCAGCAGGACTATGGGTCTATCTGGAAACACCATATATTTT.

In its sample, this clone was seen many times. Its ends do not fully match the called genes, so a read error is possible. This rearrangement joins TRBV7-7 to TRBJ2-2, with D possibly being TRBD2 (6 bases). The CDR3 totals 16 residues. Per the germline V gene, CDR1 is SSHAT and CDR2 is FNYEAQ (reference sequence). The CDR3, as DNA: TGTGCTAGCAGCTTAGGGAGGATGGTTAACACCGGGGAGCTGTTTTTT. Protein product: CASSLGRMVNTGELFF.

The J gene is TRBJ2-7, the V gene TRBV18, with 7 bases identical to TRBD1. The trim removed 5 bases at V and 5 bases at J, leaving 9 bases unmatched. The CDR3 loop spans 14 amino acids. The germline gives CDR1 KGHSH, CDR2 LQKENI. The CDR3 protein is CASSVGTVGNEQYF. The CDR3 DNA reads as TGTGCCAGCTCAGTCGGGACAGTCGGGAACGAGCAGTACTTC.

This clone was seen a handful of times. V and J are TRBV6-1 and TRBJ1-5; the D gene is possibly TRBD1 (6 bases). Trimming left V 3 bases short and J 2 bases short, with 11 bases between. CDR1 MNHNS and CDR2 SASEGT come from the germline V gene. The CDR3 runs to 15 residues. This CDR3 reads CASSDLQGRNQPQHF. The CDR3 coding sequence is TGTGCCAGCAGTGACCTACAGGGTCGCAATCAGCCCCAGCATTTT.

This clone was found a few times. The V call is TRBV7-9, the J call TRBJ2-3; TRBD2 might be the D (6 bases). Trimming took 5 bases from V and 1 from J, leaving 16 bases between them. This CDR3 is 16 amino acids long. Germline V gene data show CDR1 as SEHNR and CDR2 as FQNEAQ (reference sequence). CDR3 in DNA: TGTGCCAGCAGCCCCCGAGGAGGGGTCGGCACAGATACGCAGTATTTT. Translating it yields CASSPRGGVGTDTQYF.

The chain joins TRBV11-2 to TRBJ2-2; 7 bases fit TRBD2. V trimming: 4 bases; J trimming: 4 bases; junction bases outside the gene matches: 3. Germline lookup yields CDR1 SGHAT and CDR2 FQNNGV. The CDR3 extends over 14 amino acids. Here the CDR3 reads CASSSERGTGELFF. The CDR3 DNA sequence: TGTGCCAGCAGCTCCGAGCGGGGCACCGGGGAGCTGTTTTTT.

The rearrangement joins TRBV7-9 to TRBJ1-1; TRBD1 matches 8 bases. The CDR3 is made up of 15 amino acids. With V trimmed by 2 bases and J by 5 bases, 7 bases remained unmatched. Germline V gives CDR1 SEHNR, CDR2 FQNEAQ (reference sequence). The CDR3 here is CASSLPGGGGTEAFF. CDR3 nucleotides: TGTGCCAGCAGCTTACCAGGGGGCGGCGGGACTGAAGCTTTCTTT.

The chain joins TRBV10-3 to TRBJ2-4; D unclear. Germline assignment: CDR1 ENHRY and CDR2 SYGVKD. V was cut by 0 bases and J by 0 bases, with 12 bases left in between. The CDR3 length is 17 residues. The CDR3 spells CAISESGNLLAKNIQYF. CDR3 DNA sequence: TGTGCCATCAGTGAGTCGGGCAACTTATTAGCCAAAAACATTCAGTACTTC.

The chain combines TRBV7-9 with TRBJ2-7; TRBD1 agrees at 9 bases. Germline CDR1 SEHNR, CDR2 FQNEAQ (reference sequence). J lost 1 base, V lost 6 bases, and 4 bases had no gene match. The CDR3 spans 14 residues. CDR3 in amino acids: CASSPGTGSYEQYF. The CDR3 DNA reads TGTGCCAGCAGTCCCGGGACAGGGTCCTACGAGCAGTACTTC.

The CDR3: CASSEVTWIQYF. The CDR3, as DNA: TGTGCCAGCAGTGAAGTCACTTGGATTCAGTACTTC. The V call is TRBV6-1, the J call TRBJ2-4; D gene unclear. The V gene lost 1 base and the J gene lost 10 bases, with 8 bases spanning the gap. This CDR3 contains 12 residues. Germline CDR1 and CDR2: MNHNS and SASEGT.

The rearrangement uses TRBV12-5 and TRBJ2-5, with D possibly matching TRBD2 (6 bases). The CDR3 runs 15 residues. Trimming cost V 3 bases and J 9 bases, with 20 bases left between them. Germline V lookup: CDR1 LGHNT, CDR2 FRNRAP. The CDR3 DNA reads TGTGCTAGTGGTTTTTCATCGCAGGGACTTGGGGCCCAGTACTTC. It specifies CASGFSSQGLGAQYF.

The chain couples TRBV9 to TRBJ2-3, with D tentatively TRBD1 (6 bases). Trimming cost V 0 bases and J 0 bases, with 11 bases left between them. Per the germline V gene, CDR1 is SGDLS and CDR2 is YYNGEE. The CDR3 extends over 16 amino acids. The CDR3 is CASSVGGGRSTDTQYF. DNA for the CDR3: TGTGCCAGCAGCGTAGGTGGGGGCCGTAGCACAGATACGCAGTATTTT.

The chain uses TRBV11-2 and TRBJ1-1, with D tentatively TRBD1 (6 bases). The germline CDR1 and CDR2 sequences are SGHAT and FQNNGV. V shed 0 bases and J shed 7 bases, with 9 bases lying between them. The CDR3 contains 13 residues. The CDR3 DNA follows: TGTGCCAGCAGCTTAGACAGGGGATTTGAAGCTTTCTTT. Protein: CASSLDRGFEAFF.

About this clone itself: The junction and the germline gene differ at one end; a read error may be behind it. The chain combines TRBV7-2 with TRBJ2-5; TRBD2 matches 9 bases. Germline V gene data show CDR1 as SGHTA and CDR2 as FQGNSA. This CDR3 is 11 amino acids long. In nucleotides, the CDR3 is TGTGCCAGCAGCTTTGGGGCGGGGGGGAACTTC. The encoded protein is CASSFGAGGNF.

This chain uses TRBV5-1 with TRBJ1-5; D unclear. The CDR3 length is 13 residues. Germline V gene lookup returns CDR1 SGHRS and CDR2 YFSETQ. V was trimmed by 8 bases and J by 3 bases, leaving 12 bases between them. CDR3 DNA sequence: TGCGCCAGTTCTCCCGGGGACAATCAGCCCCAGCATTTT. It codes for CASSPGDNQPQHF.

This chain joins TRBV6-5 and TRBJ2-1, with 7 bases lining up with TRBD1. V trimming: 0 bases; J trimming: 4 bases; junction bases outside the gene matches: 6. Per the germline V gene, CDR1 is MNHEY and CDR2 is SVGAGI. This CDR3 spans 16 amino acids. The CDR3: CASSYSGTETYNEQFF. CDR3 sequence (DNA): TGTGCCAGCAGTTACTCGGGGACAGAAACGTACAATGAGCAGTTCTTC.

CDR3 in DNA: TGTGCCAGCAAGAATAATCCGGGACAGGAGGCAGATACGCAGTATTTT. Encoded protein: CASKNNPGQEADTQYF. The genes are TRBV7-9 and TRBJ2-3; TRBD1 aligns across 8 bases. CDR1 is SEHNR and CDR2 is FQNEAQ in the germline V gene (reference sequence). J lost 4 bases, V lost 7 bases, and 13 bases had no gene match. The length of the CDR3 is 16 residues.

This clone was picked up one time. This sequence joins TRBV7-9 and TRBJ1-1; D remains ambiguous. The CDR3 runs to 13 residues. Germline V gene lookup returns CDR1 SEHNR and CDR2 FQNEAQ (reference sequence). V was trimmed by 5 bases and J by 11 bases, leaving 18 bases between them. CDR3 nucleotides: TGTGCCAGCAGCCGAGGCGAGGCCTTGGAGGCTTTCTTT. This codes for CASSRGEALEAFF.

The gene calls are TRBV9 and TRBJ2-1; 7 bases agree with TRBD1. The germline V gene has CDR1 SGDLS and CDR2 YYNGEE. CDR3 length: 16 amino acids. Trimming removed 4 bases from V and 1 base from J; junction bases left unmatched: 8. CDR3 in amino acids: CASSSIGGRSYNEQFF. The CDR3 DNA follows: TGTGCCAGCAGCAGCATAGGGGGCCGTTCCTACAATGAGCAGTTCTTC.

This clone was seen just once. V is TRBV24-1 and J is TRBJ2-2; TRBD2 might be the D (6 bases). Trimming removed 5 bases at V and 0 bases at J, with 9 bases between. This CDR3 region has 15 residues. CDR1 is KGHDR and CDR2 is SFDVKD in the germline V gene. The CDR3 DNA reads TGTGCCACCAGTGGTACTAGCCCGAACACCGGGGAGCTGTTTTTT. Residues: CATSGTSPNTGELFF.

The rearrangement uses TRBV28 and TRBJ1-4, with a possible D match to TRBD1 (5 bases). V shed 7 bases and J shed 6 bases, with 21 bases lying between them. Germline V gene lookup returns CDR1 MDHEN and CDR2 SYDVKM. CDR3 length: 16 amino acids. CDR3 in amino acids: CASISQTAKAYEKLFF. DNA of the CDR3: TGTGCCAGCATCTCACAGACAGCGAAAGCCTATGAAAAACTGTTTTTT.

CDR3 loop: CASSQGQGNQPQHF. The CDR3 nucleotides read TGTGCCAGCAGCCAAGGACAGGGTAATCAGCCCCAGCATTTT. This rearrangement joins TRBV16 to TRBJ1-5; the match to TRBD1 covers 8 bases. Germline loops: CDR1 KGHSY, CDR2 FQNENV. This CDR3 has 14 residues. V was pared by 2 bases and J by 4 bases, with 1 base of the junction left unmatched.

The rearrangement uses TRBV7-2 and TRBJ2-5, with 14 bases aligning to TRBD2. Germline assignment: CDR1 SGHTA and CDR2 FQGNSA. V shed 1 base and J 7 bases; nucleotides not matched to a gene: 8. CDR3 length equals 17 residues. The CDR3 coding sequence is TGTGCCAGCAGCTTAGGTCTCGGACTAGCGGGGGGAGGGACCCAGTACTTC. Its protein is CASSLGLGLAGGGTQYF.